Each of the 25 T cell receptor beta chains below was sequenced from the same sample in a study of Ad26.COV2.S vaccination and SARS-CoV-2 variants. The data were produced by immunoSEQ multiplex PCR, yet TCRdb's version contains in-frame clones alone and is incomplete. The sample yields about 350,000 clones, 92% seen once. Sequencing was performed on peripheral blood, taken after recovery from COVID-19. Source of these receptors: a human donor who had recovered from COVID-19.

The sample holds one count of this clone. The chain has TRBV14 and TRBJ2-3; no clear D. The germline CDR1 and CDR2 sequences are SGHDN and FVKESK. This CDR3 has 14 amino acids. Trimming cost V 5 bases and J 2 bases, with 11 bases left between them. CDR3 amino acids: CASSGREFTDTQYF. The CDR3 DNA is TGTGCCAGCAGCGGCCGAGAATTCACAGATACGCAGTATTTT.

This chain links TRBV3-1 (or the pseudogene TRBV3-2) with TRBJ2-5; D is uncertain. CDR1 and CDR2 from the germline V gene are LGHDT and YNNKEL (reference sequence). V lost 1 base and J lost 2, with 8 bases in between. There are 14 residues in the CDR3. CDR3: CASSQGVLQETQYF. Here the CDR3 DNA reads TGTGCCAGCAGCCAAGGCGTCCTACAAGAGACCCAGTACTTC.

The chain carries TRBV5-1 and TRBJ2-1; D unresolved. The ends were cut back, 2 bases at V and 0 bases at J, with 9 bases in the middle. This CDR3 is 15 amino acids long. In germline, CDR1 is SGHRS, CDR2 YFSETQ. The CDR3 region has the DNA TGCGCCAGCAGCTTCCAAGATAGCTCCTACAATGAGCAGTTCTTC. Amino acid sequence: CASSFQDSSYNEQFF.

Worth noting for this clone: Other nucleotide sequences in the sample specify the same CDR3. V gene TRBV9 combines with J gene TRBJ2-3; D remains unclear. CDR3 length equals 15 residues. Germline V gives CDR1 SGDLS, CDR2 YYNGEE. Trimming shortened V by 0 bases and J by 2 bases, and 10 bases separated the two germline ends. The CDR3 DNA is TGTGCCAGCAGCGTAGGGGGTTCCCCCACAGATACGCAGTATTTT. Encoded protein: CASSVGGSPTDTQYF.

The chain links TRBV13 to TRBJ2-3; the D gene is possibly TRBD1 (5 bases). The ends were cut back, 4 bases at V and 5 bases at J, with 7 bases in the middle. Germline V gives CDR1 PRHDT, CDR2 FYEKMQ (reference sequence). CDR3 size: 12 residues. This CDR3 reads CASSYTGDTQYF. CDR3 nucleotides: TGTGCCAGCAGCTATACAGGAGATACGCAGTATTTT.

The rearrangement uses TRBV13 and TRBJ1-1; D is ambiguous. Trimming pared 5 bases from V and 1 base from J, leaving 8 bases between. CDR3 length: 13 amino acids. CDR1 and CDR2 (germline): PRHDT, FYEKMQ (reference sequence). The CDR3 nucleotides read TGTGCCAGCAGCCTGAAGAGGAACACTGAAGCTTTCTTT. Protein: CASSLKRNTEAFF.

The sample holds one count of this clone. CDR3 residues: CASTGSLQETQYF. CDR3 bases: TGTGCCAGCACGGGGAGTCTCCAAGAGACCCAGTACTTC. The rearrangement links TRBV18 to TRBJ2-5, with D perhaps TRBD2 (5 bases). V was trimmed by 8 bases and J by 1 base, leaving 11 bases between them. The CDR3 covers 13 residues. The V gene's germline CDR1 is KGHSH and CDR2 LQKENI.

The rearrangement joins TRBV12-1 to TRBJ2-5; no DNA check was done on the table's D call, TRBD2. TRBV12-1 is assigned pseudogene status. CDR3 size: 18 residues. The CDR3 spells CASSSRQRLAGPQETQYF. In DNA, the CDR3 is TGTGCCAGCAGCTCCCGCCAGAGACTAGCGGGCCCACAAGAGACCCAGTACTTC.

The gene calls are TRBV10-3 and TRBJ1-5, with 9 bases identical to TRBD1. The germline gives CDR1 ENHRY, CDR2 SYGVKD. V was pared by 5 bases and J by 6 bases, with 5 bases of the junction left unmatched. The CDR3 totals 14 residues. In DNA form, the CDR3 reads TGTGCCATCAGTAATGACAGGGGGGGTCAGCCCCAGCATTTT. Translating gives CAISNDRGGQPQHF.

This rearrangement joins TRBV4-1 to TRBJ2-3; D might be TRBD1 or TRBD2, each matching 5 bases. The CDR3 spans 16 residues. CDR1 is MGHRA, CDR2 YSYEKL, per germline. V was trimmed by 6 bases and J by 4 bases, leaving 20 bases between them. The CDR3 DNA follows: TGCGCCAGCAGATCTTTCGAGGGGTTCGGGCCAGATACGCAGTATTTT. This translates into CASRSFEGFGPDTQYF.

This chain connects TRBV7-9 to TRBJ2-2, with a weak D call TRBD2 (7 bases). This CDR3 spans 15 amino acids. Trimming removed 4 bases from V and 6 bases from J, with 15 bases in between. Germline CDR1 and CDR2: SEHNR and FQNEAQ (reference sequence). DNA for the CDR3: TGTGCCAGCAGCTCCGCGGGGGCGCGGGCCGGGGAGCTGTTTTTT. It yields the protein CASSSAGARAGELFF.

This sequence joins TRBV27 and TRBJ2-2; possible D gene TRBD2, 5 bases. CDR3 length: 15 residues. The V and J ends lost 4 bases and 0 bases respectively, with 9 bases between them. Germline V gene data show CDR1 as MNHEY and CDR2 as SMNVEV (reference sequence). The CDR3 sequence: CASSSAGSNTGELFF. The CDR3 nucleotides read TGTGCCAGCAGTTCGGCGGGTTCGAACACCGGGGAGCTGTTTTTT.

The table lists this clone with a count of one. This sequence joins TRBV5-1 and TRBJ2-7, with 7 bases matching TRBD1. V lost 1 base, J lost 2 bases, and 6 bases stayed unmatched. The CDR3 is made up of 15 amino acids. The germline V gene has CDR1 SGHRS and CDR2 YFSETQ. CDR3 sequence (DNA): TGCGCCAGCAGCTTGAACACAGGGGCTACCTACGAGCAGTACTTC. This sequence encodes CASSLNTGATYEQYF.

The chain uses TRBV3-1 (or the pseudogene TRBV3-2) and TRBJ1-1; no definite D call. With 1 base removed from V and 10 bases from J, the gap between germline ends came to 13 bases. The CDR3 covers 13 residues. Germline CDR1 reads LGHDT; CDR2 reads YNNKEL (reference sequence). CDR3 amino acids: CASSQVSTARAFF. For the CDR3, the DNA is TGTGCCAGCAGCCAAGTTAGTACAGCTCGAGCTTTCTTT.

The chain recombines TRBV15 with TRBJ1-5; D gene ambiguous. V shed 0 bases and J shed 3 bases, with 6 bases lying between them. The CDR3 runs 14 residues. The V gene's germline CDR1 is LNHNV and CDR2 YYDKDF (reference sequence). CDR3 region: CATSRELNNQPQHF. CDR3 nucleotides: TGTGCCACCAGCAGAGAGTTAAACAATCAGCCCCAGCATTTT.

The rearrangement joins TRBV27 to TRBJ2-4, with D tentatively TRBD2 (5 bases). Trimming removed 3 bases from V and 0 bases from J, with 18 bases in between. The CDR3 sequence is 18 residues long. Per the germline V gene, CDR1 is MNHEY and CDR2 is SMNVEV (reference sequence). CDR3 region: CASSFKGGQFLAKNIQYF. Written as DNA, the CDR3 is TGTGCCAGCAGTTTTAAGGGCGGGCAGTTTTTAGCCAAAAACATTCAGTACTTC.

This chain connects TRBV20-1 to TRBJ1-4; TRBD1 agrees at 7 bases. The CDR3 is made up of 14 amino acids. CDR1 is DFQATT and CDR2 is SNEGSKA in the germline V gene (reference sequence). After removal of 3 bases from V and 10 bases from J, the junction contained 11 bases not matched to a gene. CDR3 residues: CSASQGGQGVKLFF. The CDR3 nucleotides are TGCAGTGCTAGTCAGGGAGGCCAGGGGGTAAAACTGTTTTTT.

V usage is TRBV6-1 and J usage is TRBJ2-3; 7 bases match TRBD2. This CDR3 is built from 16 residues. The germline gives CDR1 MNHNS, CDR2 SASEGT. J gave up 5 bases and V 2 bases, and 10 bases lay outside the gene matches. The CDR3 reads CASSELGGPGGDTQYF. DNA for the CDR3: TGTGCCAGCAGTGAACTTGGCGGCCCGGGGGGAGATACGCAGTATTTT.

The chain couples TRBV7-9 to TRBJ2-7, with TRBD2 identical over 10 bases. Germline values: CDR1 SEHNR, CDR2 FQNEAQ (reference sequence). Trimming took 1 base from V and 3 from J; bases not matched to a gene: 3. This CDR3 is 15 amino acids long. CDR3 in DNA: TGTGCCAGCAGCTTAGTGGAGCGGGGGGGCTACGAGCAGTACTTC. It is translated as CASSLVERGGYEQYF.

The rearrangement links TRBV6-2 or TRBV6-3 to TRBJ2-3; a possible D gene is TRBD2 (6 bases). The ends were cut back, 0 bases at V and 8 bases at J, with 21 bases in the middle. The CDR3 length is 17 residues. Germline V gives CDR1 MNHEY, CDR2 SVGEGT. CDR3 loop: CASSYSSGFAGRGTQYF. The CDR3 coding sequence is TGTGCCAGCAGTTACTCGAGCGGGTTTGCGGGACGGGGTACGCAGTATTTT.

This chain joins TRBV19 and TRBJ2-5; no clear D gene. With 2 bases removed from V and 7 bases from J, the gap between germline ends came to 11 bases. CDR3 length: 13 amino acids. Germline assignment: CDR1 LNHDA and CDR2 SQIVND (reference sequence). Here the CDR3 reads CASSISLEGTQYF. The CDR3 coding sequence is TGTGCCAGTAGTATAAGTCTCGAAGGGACCCAGTACTTC. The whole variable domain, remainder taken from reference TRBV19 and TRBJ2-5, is DGGITQSPKYLFRKEGQNVTLSCEQNLNHDAMYWYRQDPGQGLRLIYYSQIVNDFQKGDIAEGYSVSREKKESFPLTVTSAQKNPTAFYLCASSISLEGTQYFGPGTRLLVL.

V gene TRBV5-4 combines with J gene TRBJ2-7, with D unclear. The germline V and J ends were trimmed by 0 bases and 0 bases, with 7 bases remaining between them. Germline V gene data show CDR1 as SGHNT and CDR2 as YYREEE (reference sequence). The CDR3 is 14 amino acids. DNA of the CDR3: TGTGCCAGCAGCTTGGACAAATTCTCCTACGAGCAGTACTTC. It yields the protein CASSLDKFSYEQYF.

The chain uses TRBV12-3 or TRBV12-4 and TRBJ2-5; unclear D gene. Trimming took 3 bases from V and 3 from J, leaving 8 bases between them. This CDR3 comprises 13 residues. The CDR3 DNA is TGTGCCAGCAGTTTGCCTGGGGAAGAGACCCAGTACTTC. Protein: CASSLPGEETQYF.

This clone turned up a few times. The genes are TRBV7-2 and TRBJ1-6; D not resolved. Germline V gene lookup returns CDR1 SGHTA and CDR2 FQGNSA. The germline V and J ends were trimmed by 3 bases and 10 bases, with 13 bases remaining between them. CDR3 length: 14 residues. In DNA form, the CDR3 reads TGTGCCAGCAGCTTTGCCGGGGAGATGTCACCCCTCCACTTT. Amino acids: CASSFAGEMSPLHF.

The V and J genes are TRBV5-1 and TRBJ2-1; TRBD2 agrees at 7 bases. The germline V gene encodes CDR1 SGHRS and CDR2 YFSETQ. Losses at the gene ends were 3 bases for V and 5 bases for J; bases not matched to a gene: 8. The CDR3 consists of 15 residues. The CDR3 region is CASSSGTTPDNEQFF. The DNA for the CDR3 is TGCGCCAGCAGCTCCGGGACTACCCCAGACAATGAGCAGTTCTTC.